These T cell receptor beta chains were read from a single sample in a study of PD-L1 blockade in urothelial cancer. Repertoires were generated with immunoSEQ multiplex PCR, while TCRdb's copy carries only in-frame clones and drops some. The sample yields tens of thousands of clones, roughly 78% seen once. Sample: PBMCs, taken around atezolizumab (anti-PD-L1) treatment. These receptors were obtained from a man in his 70s with urothelial cancer. Each CDR3 is given with its conserved first and last residue. D genes are given only for firm matches. Size is omitted from some rows. Given values are once, few, many or a class for expanded clones.

d_gene,v_gene,abundance,j_gene,CDR3aa,CDR3nt
-,TRBV29-1,-,TRBJ1-5,CSVVDSIRSQHF,TGCAGCGTTGTGGACAGTATTCGGTCCCAGCATTTT
-,TRBV19,-,TRBJ1-4,CASSIRTENEKLFF,TGTGCCAGTAGTATACGGACAGAAAATGAAAAACTGTTTTTT
TRBD1,TRBV6-6,-,TRBJ1-2,CASSSLRQGNSGYTF,TGTGCCAGCAGTTCCCTTCGACAGGGGAATAGCGGCTACACCTTC
TRBD2,TRBV5-8,-,TRBJ2-7,CASSLGGRADEQYF,TGTGCCAGCAGCTTGGGCGGGAGGGCCGACGAGCAGTACTTC
-,TRBV30,-,TRBJ2-7,CAWTTDYYEQYF,TGTGCCTGGACTACGGACTACTACGAGCAGTACTTC
TRBD2,TRBV5-5,-,TRBJ2-6,CASSLSGGASGANVLTF,TGTGCCAGCAGCTTATCGGGGGGGGCGTCTGGGGCCAACGTCCTGACTTTC
-,TRBV7-8,-,TRBJ2-1,CASSAGLNNEQFF,TGTGCCAGCAGCGCGGGACTGAACAATGAGCAGTTCTTC
-,TRBV7-3,-,TRBJ2-1,CASSLLVQGSYNEQFF,TGTGCCAGCAGCTTATTAGTCCAGGGCTCCTACAATGAGCAGTTCTTC
TRBD2,TRBV7-9,-,TRBJ2-6,CASSLTSGGGSGANVLTF,TGTGCCAGCAGCCTAACTAGCGGGGGTGGCTCTGGGGCCAACGTCCTGACTTTC
-,TRBV29-1,-,TRBJ2-7,CSVGERAEQYF,TGCAGCGTTGGGGAGAGGGCCGAGCAGTACTTC
-,TRBV7-9,many,TRBJ1-2,CASSLDTVIRPYGYTF,TGTGCCAGCAGCTTGGACACCGTTATAAGACCCTATGGCTACACCTTC
TRBD1,TRBV7-2,-,TRBJ1-3,CASSGDRGLGNTIYF,TGTGCCAGCAGCGGGGACAGGGGGCTTGGAAACACCATATATTTT
-,TRBV6-1,-,TRBJ2-1,CASISQFWGENEQFF,TGTGCCAGCATATCACAATTTTGGGGAGAGAATGAGCAGTTCTTC
TRBD1,TRBV5-1,few,TRBJ2-3,CASSKGQGARTDTQYF,TGCGCCAGCAGCAAGGGACAGGGGGCGCGTACAGATACGCAGTATTTT
-,TRBV30,-,TRBJ1-1,CAWSVRGTEAFF,TGTGCCTGGAGTGTAAGGGGCACTGAAGCTTTCTTT
-,TRBV5-1,-,TRBJ1-3,CASSLEPLSGNTIYF,TGCGCCAGCAGCTTGGAGCCTCTCTCTGGAAACACCATATATTTT
-,TRBV19,-,TRBJ2-2,CASSIVGLNTGELFF,TGTGCCAGTAGTATAGTCGGGTTAAACACCGGGGAGCTGTTTTTT
TRBD1,TRBV27,-,TRBJ1-2,CASSLTGGYGYTF,TGTGCCAGCAGTTTAACAGGGGGCTATGGCTACACCTTC
-,TRBV14,-,TRBJ1-4,CASSQTTSTNEKLFF,TGTGCCAGCAGCCAAACAACCTCAACTAATGAAAAACTGTTTTTT
TRBD1,TRBV11-2,-,TRBJ2-3,CASSLGAGTGQYF,TGTGCCAGCAGCTTGGGGGCCGGGACAGGGCAGTATTTT
TRBD1,TRBV6-5,-,TRBJ1-1,CASSYTTGGPKAFF,TGTGCCAGCAGTTATACTACAGGGGGCCCCAAAGCTTTCTTT
TRBD1,TRBV18,-,TRBJ2-1,CASSPGQGNEQFF,TGTGCCAGCTCACCCGGACAGGGGAATGAGCAGTTCTTC
TRBD1,TRBV4-3,-,TRBJ2-7,CASSRGQGSGTSYEQYF,TGCGCCAGCAGTCGAGGACAGGGATCAGGGACGTCCTACGAGCAGTACTTC
-,TRBV27,-,TRBJ1-2,CASSPDAQGNLGLAYGYTF,TGTGCCAGCAGTCCTGACGCCCAGGGCAATCTAGGTCTCGCCTATGGCTACACCTTC
TRBD1,TRBV5-4,-,TRBJ2-7,CASRPGTELYEQYF,TGTGCCAGCAGGCCCGGGACAGAACTCTACGAGCAGTACTTC
-,TRBV5-1,-,TRBJ1-5,CASSLPSRENQPQHF,TGCGCCAGCAGCCTCCCCTCCCGGGAGAATCAGCCCCAGCATTTT
-,TRBV14,-,TRBJ1-1,CASSQTDRLNTEAFF,TGTGCCAGCAGCCAAACTGACAGGCTGAACACTGAAGCTTTCTTT
-,TRBV7-3,-,TRBJ2-5,CASSPPGKETQYF,TGTGCCAGCAGCCCCCCGGGGAAAGAGACCCAGTACTTC
-,TRBV28,-,TRBJ1-2,CASSSSNRPYGYTF,TGTGCCAGCAGTTCCAGTAACAGGCCCTATGGCTACACCTTC
-,TRBV9,-,TRBJ1-5,CASSEDREQPQHF,TGTGCCAGCAGCGAGGACAGAGAACAGCCCCAGCATTTT
-,TRBV25-1,-,TRBJ2-7,CASSDPTDPYEQYF,TGTGCCAGCAGTGACCCTACAGACCCCTACGAGCAGTACTTC
-,TRBV5-5,-,TRBJ2-7,CASSLIGGASYEQYF,TGTGCCAGCAGCTTGATCGGCGGCGCCTCCTACGAGCAGTACTTC
TRBD1,TRBV18,few,TRBJ2-7,CASSFGTGGYEQYF,TGTGCCAGCTCATTTGGGACAGGGGGTTACGAGCAGTACTTC
-,TRBV23-1,-,TRBJ2-1,CASSQSSAPGPRGQEFF,TGCGCCAGCAGTCAATCGTCGGCTCCGGGCCCCCGGGGTCAGGAGTTCTTC
-,TRBV6-5,-,TRBJ1-3,CASSWKRQALENTIYF,TGTGCCAGCAGTTGGAAAAGACAGGCTCTGGAAAACACCATATATTTT
-,TRBV7-9,few,TRBJ1-1,CASNPGGFDTEAFF,TGTGCCAGCAACCCCGGGGGGTTCGACACTGAAGCTTTCTTT
-,TRBV7-3,-,TRBJ2-3,CASSVYSGTQYF,TGTGCCAGCAGCGTATACAGTGGTACGCAGTATTTT
-,TRBV30,-,TRBJ1-5,CAWGSQGNQPQHF,TGTGCCTGGGGTTCTCAGGGGAATCAGCCCCAGCATTTT
TRBD1,TRBV2,few,TRBJ1-2,CASRGDRGRYTF,TGTGCCAGCAGAGGGGACAGGGGACGCTACACCTTC
TRBD1,TRBV5-1,-,TRBJ1-1,CASRWTGATNTEAFF,TGCGCCAGCAGGTGGACAGGGGCTACAAACACTGAAGCTTTCTTT
-,TRBV5-5,-,TRBJ2-7,CASSSTREQYF,TGTGCCAGCAGCTCTACCCGCGAGCAGTACTTC